Only a few counts were recorded for the clone carrying this TCR beta chain. This specimen belongs to a study of blood T cell repertoires in COVID-19. As for the study in general: The United States, Italy and Spain were the sources of the acute and convalescent COVID-19 samples. In each case, the material was cDNA or gDNA derived from T cells, B-cell-depleted T cells, or PBMCs.

Per germline, CDR1 KGHDR and CDR2 SFDVKD. This CDR3 has 15 residues. Trimming shortened V by 1 base and J by 2 bases, and 9 bases separated the two germline ends. Sequencing was performed with immunoSEQ multiplex PCR; in TCRdb, only in-frame clones are kept and a portion is missing. The sample shows more than 95,000 clones, about 83% of them seen only once. V and J are TRBV24-1 and TRBJ2-3; a weak D match, TRBD2 (6 bases). Specimen: peripheral blood. The clonotype originates from a man aged 55 to 69 with acute or convalescent COVID-19. CDR3 sequence reads: CATSDLSRDTDTQYF. The CDR3 DNA is TGTGCCACCAGTGATTTATCGCGGGACACAGATACGCAGTATTTT.